This entry lists 12 T cell receptor beta chains sequenced from one sample in a study of T cells in Graves' hyperthyroidism and ophthalmopathy. The source material, RNA transcripts, was used to amplify TCR beta CDR3 regions. The HTBI primer set was used in a first-round RT-PCR of the TCR CDR3. TCRdb ran MiXCR on the multiplex PCR reads and lists one entry per CDR3 protein. The sample includes roughly 180,000 distinct CDR3 sequences, approximately 15% of them seen just once. Sequences were obtained from blood. The receptors come from a woman between 45 and 60 years old with Graves' hyperthyroidism.

This clonotype has at least ten counts. The chain recombines TRBV11-2 with TRBJ2-5, with a weak D call TRBD2 (5 bases). The CDR3 covers 16 residues. The V end was cut by 4 bases, the J end by 4 bases, with 19 bases between. Per the germline V gene, CDR1 is SGHAT and CDR2 is FQNNGV. CDR3 amino acids: CASSSVETHRGETQYF. The DNA of the CDR3 is TGTGCCAGCAGCTCGGTCGAGACCCATCGGGGAGAGACCCAGTACTTC. The full variable domain, with the rest looked up from reference TRBV11-2 and TRBJ2-5, is EAGVAQSPRYKIIEKRQSVAFWCNPISGHATLYWYQQILGQGPKLLIQFQNNGVVDDSQLPKDRFSAERLKGVDSTLKIQPAKLEDSAVYLCASSSVETHRGETQYFGPGTRLLVL.

This clonotype was recorded at least ten times. The chain has TRBV6-1 and TRBJ2-7; perhaps TRBD1 as D (6 bases). V lost 6 bases and J 4 bases, leaving 7 bases between the germline ends. Germline lookup yields CDR1 MNHNS and CDR2 SASEGT. There are 11 residues in the CDR3. In nucleotides, the CDR3 is TGTGCCAGCAGAGGACAGTACGAGCAGTACTTC. This codes for CASRGQYEQYF.

At least ten counts were recorded for this clonotype. The chain carries TRBV11-2 and TRBJ1-2; D gene uncertain. The V end was cut by 6 bases, the J end by 8 bases, with 22 bases between. The CDR3 runs 15 residues. Looked up from germline, CDR1 is SGHAT and CDR2 is FQNNGV. CDR3 in DNA: TGTGCCAGCAGTCAACTGTGGGTTGGAATGAGGGGCTACACCTTC. Its translation: CASSQLWVGMRGYTF.

In its sample, this clonotype was seen many times. V is TRBV27 and J is TRBJ1-1; 9 nucleotides match TRBD1. Trimming at V came to 4 bases and at J to 4 bases, leaving 7 bases not matched to a gene. Germline loops: CDR1 MNHEY, CDR2 SMNVEV (reference sequence). This CDR3 region has 15 residues. CDR3 bases: TGTGCCAGCAGTTCGTCTAACAGGGGGCTCACTGAAGCTTTCTTT. Protein product: CASSSSNRGLTEAFF.

This clonotype was found a few times. The chain carries TRBV6-1 and TRBJ1-2, with D tentatively TRBD1 (5 bases). This CDR3 comprises 16 residues. The V and J ends lost 2 bases and 4 bases respectively, with 17 bases between them. Germline values: CDR1 MNHNS, CDR2 SASEGT. The CDR3 sequence: CASSENSGGPGYGYTF. The CDR3, as DNA: TGTGCCAGCAGTGAAAACTCCGGGGGTCCCGGCTATGGCTACACCTTC.

The table lists this clonotype with many counts. The rearrangement uses TRBV6-2 or TRBV6-3 and TRBJ2-3; D remains ambiguous. CDR1 and CDR2 from the germline V gene are MNHEY and SVGEGT. CDR3 size: 14 residues. With 6 bases removed from V and 2 bases from J, the gap between germline ends came to 12 bases. The CDR3 sequence is CASRGPDFTDTQYF. The CDR3 DNA sequence: TGTGCCAGCAGAGGTCCGGATTTCACAGATACGCAGTATTTT.

The chain combines TRBV7-2 with TRBJ2-7; the match to TRBD2 covers 10 bases. Losses at the gene ends were 2 bases for V and 7 bases for J; bases not matched to a gene: 8. The CDR3 spans 15 residues. The V gene's germline CDR1 is SGHTA and CDR2 FQGNSA. The CDR3: CASSLISSGGKEQYF. The CDR3 coding sequence is TGTGCCAGCAGCTTAATCAGTAGCGGGGGGAAGGAGCAGTACTTC.

This clonotype was picked up many times. V is TRBV7-9 and J is TRBJ2-1; 7 nucleotides line up with TRBD2. The CDR3 runs to 17 residues. The junction had 7 bases not matched to a gene; V was cut back by 1 base and J by 1 base. Germline CDR1 and CDR2: SEHNR and FQNEAQ (reference sequence). As DNA, the CDR3 is TGTGCCAGCAGCTTAGGAGGGCTAGCGGCTTCCTACAATGAGCAGTTCTTC. Encoded protein: CASSLGGLAASYNEQFF.

This clonotype was seen at least ten times. J is TRBJ2-7 and V is TRBV20-1; D remains unclear. Germline V gene data show CDR1 as DFQATT and CDR2 as SNEGSKA (reference sequence). The CDR3 runs to 14 residues. V gave up 1 base and J gave up 3 bases, with 13 bases separating them. CDR3 sequence: CSARVPTPVYEQYF. The CDR3 DNA sequence: TGCAGTGCTAGAGTCCCGACCCCTGTCTACGAGCAGTACTTC.

This clonotype occurred a few times. The genes are TRBV25-1 and TRBJ2-3; D may match TRBD1 or TRBD2 (5 bases each). The CDR3 has 18 amino acids. The ends were cut back, 2 bases at V and 5 bases at J, with 23 bases in the middle. The V gene's germline CDR1 is MGHDK and CDR2 SYGVNS. CDR3 DNA: TGTGCCAGCAGTGAAATCATTTTAACCGGGGCTAGGATAGATACGCAGTATTTT. Residues: CASSEIILTGARIDTQYF.

This clonotype was detected many times. The CDR3 DNA sequence: TGTGCCAGCAGGCGGGACTTATACAATGAGCAGTTCTTC. Its translation is CASRRDLYNEQFF. The chain links TRBV6-1 to TRBJ2-1; weak D call: TRBD2 (6 bases). Per germline, CDR1 MNHNS and CDR2 SASEGT. There are 13 residues in the CDR3. V gave up 6 bases and J gave up 4 bases, with 10 bases separating them.

The chain recombines TRBV28 with TRBJ2-7, with D perhaps TRBD1 (5 bases). This CDR3 spans 14 amino acids. Trimming stripped 5 bases from V and 2 bases from J, with 13 bases between. The germline V gene encodes CDR1 MDHEN and CDR2 SYDVKM. The CDR3 nucleotides read TGTGCCAGCAGTCCCTCCGACAGACCCTACGAGCAGTACTTC. Protein: CASSPSDRPYEQYF.